These 2 T cell receptor beta chains were sequenced from one sample in a study of post-analysis software for immune sequencing data. Their recognized antigens are unknown. Findings and limits, study-wide: Five or six TRBV segments, TRBV5-6, TRBV5-1 and TRBV20-1 among them, were found more frequent in patients than controls.

Incorporated into the TCR beta cDNA libraries were unique molecular identifiers, which served to reduce PCR and sequencing biases. TCRdb itself ran the PCR reads through MiXCR, one entry per CDR3 protein. The data hold hundreds of thousands of distinct CDR3 sequences, with roughly three fifths observed a single time. Input material: blood. These receptors were obtained from a girl aged 2-10 years with multiple sclerosis.

This clonotype was counted only a few times. The genes are TRBV7-2 and TRBJ2-3, with TRBD2 identical over 8 bases. Unmatched junction bases numbered 11, after V lost 4 bases and J lost 5 bases. Germline CDR1 SGHTA, CDR2 FQGNSA. There are 16 residues in the CDR3. The CDR3 here is CASSSSSGGARDTQYF. The CDR3 DNA sequence: TGTGCCAGCAGCTCCTCCTCGGGGGGGGCCCGAGATACGCAGTATTTT.

The chain uses TRBV7-9 and TRBJ2-1; D is perhaps TRBD1 or TRBD2 (5 bases each). The V gene's germline CDR1 is SEHNR and CDR2 FQNEAQ (reference sequence). The V end was cut by 1 base, the J end by 5 bases, with 12 bases between. CDR3 length: 15 residues. CDR3 sequence: CASSLGLGVDNEQFF. The CDR3 DNA follows: TGTGCCAGCAGCTTAGGTCTGGGGGTTGACAATGAGCAGTTCTTC.